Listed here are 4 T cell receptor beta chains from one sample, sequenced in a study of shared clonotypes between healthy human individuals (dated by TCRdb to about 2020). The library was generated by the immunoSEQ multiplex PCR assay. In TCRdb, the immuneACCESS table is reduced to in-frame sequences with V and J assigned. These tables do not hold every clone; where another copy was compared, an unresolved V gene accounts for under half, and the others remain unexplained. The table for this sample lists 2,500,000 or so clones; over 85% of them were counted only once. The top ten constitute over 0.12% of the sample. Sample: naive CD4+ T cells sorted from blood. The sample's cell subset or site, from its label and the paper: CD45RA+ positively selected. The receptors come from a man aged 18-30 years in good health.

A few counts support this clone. CDR3 residues: CAWRGDGNEKLFF. Here the CDR3 DNA reads TGTGCCTGGAGAGGGGACGGAAATGAAAAACTGTTTTTT. V and J are TRBV30 and TRBJ1-4; possible D gene TRBD1, 5 bases. The length of the CDR3 is 13 residues. V lost 3 bases, J lost 5 bases, and 10 bases lay in between. The V gene's germline CDR1 is GTSNPN and CDR2 SVGIG (reference sequence).

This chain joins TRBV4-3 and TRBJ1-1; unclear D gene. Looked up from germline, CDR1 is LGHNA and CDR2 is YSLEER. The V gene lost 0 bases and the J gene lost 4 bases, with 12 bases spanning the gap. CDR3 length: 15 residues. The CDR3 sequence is CASSQEADRATEAFF. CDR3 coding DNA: TGCGCCAGCAGCCAAGAGGCAGACCGTGCCACTGAAGCTTTCTTT.

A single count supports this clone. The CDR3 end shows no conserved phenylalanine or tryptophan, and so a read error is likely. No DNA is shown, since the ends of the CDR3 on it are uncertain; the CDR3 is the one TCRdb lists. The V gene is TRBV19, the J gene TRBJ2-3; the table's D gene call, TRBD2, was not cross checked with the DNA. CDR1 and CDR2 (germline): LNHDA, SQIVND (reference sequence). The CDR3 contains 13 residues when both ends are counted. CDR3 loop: CASSPGLAGGLSI.

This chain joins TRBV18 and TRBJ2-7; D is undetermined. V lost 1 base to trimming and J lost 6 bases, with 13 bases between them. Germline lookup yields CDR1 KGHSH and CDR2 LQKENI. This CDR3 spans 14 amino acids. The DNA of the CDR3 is TGTGCCAGCTCACCACAGAGCTCTCCCTCCGAGCAGTACTTC. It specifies CASSPQSSPSEQYF.